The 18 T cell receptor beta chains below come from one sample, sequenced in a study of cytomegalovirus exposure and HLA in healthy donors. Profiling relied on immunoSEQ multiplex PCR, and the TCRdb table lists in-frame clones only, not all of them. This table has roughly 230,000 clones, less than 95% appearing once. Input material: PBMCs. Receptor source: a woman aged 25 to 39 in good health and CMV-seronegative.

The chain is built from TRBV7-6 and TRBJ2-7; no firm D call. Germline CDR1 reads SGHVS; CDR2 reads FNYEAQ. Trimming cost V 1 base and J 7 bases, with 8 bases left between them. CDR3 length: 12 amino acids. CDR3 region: CASSLDTVEQYF. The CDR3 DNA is TGTGCCAGCAGCTTAGACACAGTGGAGCAGTACTTC.

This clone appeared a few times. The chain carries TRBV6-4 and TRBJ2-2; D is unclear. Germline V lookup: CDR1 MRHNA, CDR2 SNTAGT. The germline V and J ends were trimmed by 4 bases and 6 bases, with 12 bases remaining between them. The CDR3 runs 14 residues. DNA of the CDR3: TGTGCCAGCAGTGCCGACCCCGGGTCCGGGGAGCTGTTTTTT. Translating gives CASSADPGSGELFF.

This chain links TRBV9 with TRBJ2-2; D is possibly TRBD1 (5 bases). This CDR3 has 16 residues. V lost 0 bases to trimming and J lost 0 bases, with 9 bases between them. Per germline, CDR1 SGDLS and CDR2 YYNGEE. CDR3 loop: CASSVEAGTNTGELFF. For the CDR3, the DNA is TGTGCCAGCAGCGTAGAGGCAGGGACGAACACCGGGGAGCTGTTTTTT.

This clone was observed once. CDR3 region: CASSLRSGSSYEQYF. CDR3 nucleotides: TGTGCCAGCAGCTTAAGGAGTGGTAGCAGCTACGAGCAGTACTTC. The chain has TRBV7-7 and TRBJ2-7, with no clear D. Trimming took off 2 bases at V and 3 bases at J, with 14 bases between the two ends. CDR1 and CDR2 from the germline V gene are SSHAT and FNYEAQ (reference sequence). CDR3 length: 15 residues.

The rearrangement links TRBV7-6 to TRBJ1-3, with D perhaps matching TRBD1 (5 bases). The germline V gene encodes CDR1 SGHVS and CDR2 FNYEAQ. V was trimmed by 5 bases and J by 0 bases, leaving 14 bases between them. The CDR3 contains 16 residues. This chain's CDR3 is CASSDQGTPSGNTIYF. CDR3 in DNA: TGTGCCAGCAGCGACCAGGGAACCCCCTCTGGAAACACCATATATTTT.

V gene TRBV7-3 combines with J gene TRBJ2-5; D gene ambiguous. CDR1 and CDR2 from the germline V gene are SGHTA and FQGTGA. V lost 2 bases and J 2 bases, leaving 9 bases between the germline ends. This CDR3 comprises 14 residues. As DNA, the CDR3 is TGTGCCAGCAGCTTATCCGGCAGGCAAGAGACCCAGTACTTC. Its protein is CASSLSGRQETQYF.

CDR3 amino acids: CASSSFELAGFGTQYF. CDR3 in DNA: TGTGCCAGCAGCTCCTTCGAGCTAGCTGGGTTTGGGACCCAGTACTTC. The chain combines TRBV7-2 with TRBJ2-5, with D perhaps TRBD2 (5 bases). V gave up 4 bases and J gave up 7 bases, with 22 bases separating them. The germline CDR1 and CDR2 sequences are SGHTA and FQGNSA. The CDR3 sequence is 16 residues long.

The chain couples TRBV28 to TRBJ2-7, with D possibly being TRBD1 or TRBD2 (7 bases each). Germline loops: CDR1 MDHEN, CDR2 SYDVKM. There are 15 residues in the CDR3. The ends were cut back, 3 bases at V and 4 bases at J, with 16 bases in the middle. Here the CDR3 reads CASSLRGGGSYEQYF. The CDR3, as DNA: TGTGCCAGCAGTTTGCGGGGAGGGGGCAGTTACGAGCAGTACTTC.

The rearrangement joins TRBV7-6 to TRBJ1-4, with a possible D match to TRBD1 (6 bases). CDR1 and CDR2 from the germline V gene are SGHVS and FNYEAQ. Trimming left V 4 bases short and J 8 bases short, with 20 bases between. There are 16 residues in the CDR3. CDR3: CASSSWEEQGGEKLFF. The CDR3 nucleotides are TGTGCCAGCAGCTCCTGGGAGGAACAGGGAGGGGAAAAACTGTTTTTT. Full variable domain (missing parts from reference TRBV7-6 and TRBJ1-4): GAGVSQSPRYKVTKRGQDVALRCDPISGHVSLYWYRQALGQGPEFLTYFNYEAQQDKSGLPNDRFSAERPEGSISTLTIQRTEQRDSAMYRCASSSWEEQGGEKLFFGSGTQLSVL.

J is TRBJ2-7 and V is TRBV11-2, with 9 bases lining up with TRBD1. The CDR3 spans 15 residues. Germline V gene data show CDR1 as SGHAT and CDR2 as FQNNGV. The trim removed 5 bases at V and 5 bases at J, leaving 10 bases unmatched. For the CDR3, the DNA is TGTGCCAGCAGCACACGGACAGGGGAGTTCCACGAGCAGTACTTC. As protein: CASSTRTGEFHEQYF. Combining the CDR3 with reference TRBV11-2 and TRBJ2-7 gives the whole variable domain EAGVAQSPRYKIIEKRQSVAFWCNPISGHATLYWYQQILGQGPKLLIQFQNNGVVDDSQLPKDRFSAERLKGVDSTLKIQPAKLEDSAVYLCASSTRTGEFHEQYFGPGTRLTVT.

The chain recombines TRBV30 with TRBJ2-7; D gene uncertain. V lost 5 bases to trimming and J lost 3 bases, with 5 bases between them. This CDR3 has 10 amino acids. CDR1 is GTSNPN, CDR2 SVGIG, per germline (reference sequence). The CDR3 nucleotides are TGTGCCTGGGGGGACTACGAGCAGTACTTC. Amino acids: CAWGDYEQYF.

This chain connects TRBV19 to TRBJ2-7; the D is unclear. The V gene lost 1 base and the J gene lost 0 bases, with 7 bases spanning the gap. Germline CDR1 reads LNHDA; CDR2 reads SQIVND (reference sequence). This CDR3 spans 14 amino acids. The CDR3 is CASSIGAASYEQYF. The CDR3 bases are TGTGCCAGTAGTATAGGGGCTGCCTCCTACGAGCAGTACTTC.

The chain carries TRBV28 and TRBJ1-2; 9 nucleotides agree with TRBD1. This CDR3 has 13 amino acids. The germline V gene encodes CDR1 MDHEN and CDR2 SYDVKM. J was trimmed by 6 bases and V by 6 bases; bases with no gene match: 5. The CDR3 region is CASRGDREDGYTF. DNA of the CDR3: TGTGCCAGCAGGGGGGACAGGGAAGATGGCTACACCTTC.

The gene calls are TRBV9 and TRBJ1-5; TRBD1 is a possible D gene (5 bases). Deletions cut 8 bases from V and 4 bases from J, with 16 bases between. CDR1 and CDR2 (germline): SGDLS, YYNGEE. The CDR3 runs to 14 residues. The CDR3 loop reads CASAPTEQNQPQHF. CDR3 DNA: TGTGCCAGTGCCCCGACAGAGCAAAATCAGCCCCAGCATTTT.

The CDR3: CASSLSGNQPQHF. The DNA of the CDR3 is TGTGCCAGCAGCTTATCAGGCAATCAGCCCCAGCATTTT. This rearrangement joins TRBV7-2 to TRBJ1-5; no reliable D call. Per germline, CDR1 SGHTA and CDR2 FQGNSA. The germline V and J ends were trimmed by 2 bases and 2 bases, with 4 bases remaining between them. This CDR3 spans 13 amino acids.

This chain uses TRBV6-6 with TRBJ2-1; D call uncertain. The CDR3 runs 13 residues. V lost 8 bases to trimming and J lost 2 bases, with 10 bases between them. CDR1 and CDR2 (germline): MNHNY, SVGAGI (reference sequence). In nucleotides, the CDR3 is TGTGCCAGCCTATTAACTCCCTACAATGAGCAGTTCTTC. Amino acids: CASLLTPYNEQFF.

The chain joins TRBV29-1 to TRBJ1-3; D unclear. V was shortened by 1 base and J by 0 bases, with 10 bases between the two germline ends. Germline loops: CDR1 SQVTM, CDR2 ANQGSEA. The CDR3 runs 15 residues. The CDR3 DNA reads TGCAGCGTTGAAGGGAGATTGGGCTCTGGAAACACCATATATTTT. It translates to CSVEGRLGSGNTIYF.

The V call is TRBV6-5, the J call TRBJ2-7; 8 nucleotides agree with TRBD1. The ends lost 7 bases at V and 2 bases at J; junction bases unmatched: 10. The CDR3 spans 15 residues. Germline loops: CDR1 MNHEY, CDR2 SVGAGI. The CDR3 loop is CASNSGGQVPYEQYF. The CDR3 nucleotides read TGTGCCAGCAACTCAGGGGGACAGGTCCCCTACGAGCAGTACTTC.